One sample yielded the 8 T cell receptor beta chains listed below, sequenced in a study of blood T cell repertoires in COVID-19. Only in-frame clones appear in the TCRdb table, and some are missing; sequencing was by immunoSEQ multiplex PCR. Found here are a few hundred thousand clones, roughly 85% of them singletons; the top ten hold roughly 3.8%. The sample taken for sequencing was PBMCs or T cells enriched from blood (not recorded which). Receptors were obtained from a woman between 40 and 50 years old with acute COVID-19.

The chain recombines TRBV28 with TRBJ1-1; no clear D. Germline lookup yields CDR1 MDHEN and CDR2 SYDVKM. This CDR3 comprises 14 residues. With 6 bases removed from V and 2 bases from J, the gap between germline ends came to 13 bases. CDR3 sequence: CASSLQRVNTEAFF. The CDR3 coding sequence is TGTGCCAGCAGCCTACAGAGGGTAAACACTGAAGCTTTCTTT.

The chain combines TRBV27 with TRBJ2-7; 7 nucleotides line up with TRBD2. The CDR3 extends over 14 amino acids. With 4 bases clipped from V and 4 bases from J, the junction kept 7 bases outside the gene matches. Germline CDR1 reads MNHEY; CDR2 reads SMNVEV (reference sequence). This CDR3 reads CASSSAREAYEQYF. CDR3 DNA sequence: TGTGCCAGCAGTTCGGCTCGGGAGGCTTACGAGCAGTACTTC.

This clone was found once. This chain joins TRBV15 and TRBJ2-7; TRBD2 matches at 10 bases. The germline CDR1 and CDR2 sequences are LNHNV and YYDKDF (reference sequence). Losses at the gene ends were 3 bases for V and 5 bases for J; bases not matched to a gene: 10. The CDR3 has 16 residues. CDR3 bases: TGTGCCACCAGCAGGCCGCCAGCGGGAGGGAGGCACGAGCAGTACTTC. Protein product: CATSRPPAGGRHEQYF. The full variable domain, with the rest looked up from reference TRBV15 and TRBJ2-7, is DAMVIQNPRYQVTQFGKPVTLSCSQTLNHNVMYWYQQKSSQAPKLLFHYYDKDFNNEADTPDNFQSRRPNTSFCFLDIRSPGLGDTAMYLCATSRPPAGGRHEQYFGPGTRLTVT.

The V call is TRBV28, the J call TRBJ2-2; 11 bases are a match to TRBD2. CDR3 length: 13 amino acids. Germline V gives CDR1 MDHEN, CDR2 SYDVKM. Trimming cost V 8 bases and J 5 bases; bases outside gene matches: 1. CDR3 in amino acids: CASRTSGTGELFF. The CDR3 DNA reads TGTGCCAGCCGGACTAGCGGGACCGGGGAGCTGTTTTTT.

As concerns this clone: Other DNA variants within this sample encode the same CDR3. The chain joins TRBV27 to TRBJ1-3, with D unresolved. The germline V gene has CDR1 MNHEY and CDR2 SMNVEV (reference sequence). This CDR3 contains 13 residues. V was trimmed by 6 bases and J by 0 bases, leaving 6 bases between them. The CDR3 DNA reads TGTGCCAGCAGAAGGAGCTCTGGAAACACCATATATTTT. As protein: CASRRSSGNTIYF.

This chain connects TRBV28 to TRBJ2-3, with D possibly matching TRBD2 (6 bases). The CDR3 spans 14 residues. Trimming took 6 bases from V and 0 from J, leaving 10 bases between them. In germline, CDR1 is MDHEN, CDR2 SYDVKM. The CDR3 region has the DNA TGTGCCAGCAGGGGGGACTCTAGCACAGATACGCAGTATTTT. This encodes CASRGDSSTDTQYF.

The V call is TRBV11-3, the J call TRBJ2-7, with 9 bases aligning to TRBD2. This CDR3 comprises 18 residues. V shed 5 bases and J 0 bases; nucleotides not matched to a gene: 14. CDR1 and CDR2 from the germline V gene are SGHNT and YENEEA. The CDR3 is CASSPGTSLHFSSYEQYF. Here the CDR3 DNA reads TGTGCCAGCAGCCCCGGGACTAGCCTACACTTTAGCTCCTACGAGCAGTACTTC.

The DNA for the CDR3 is TGTGCCAGCAGTCCCGGGATAGACCCGCCCCAGCATTTT. Translating gives CASSPGIDPPQHF. This chain joins TRBV2 and TRBJ1-5; D gene uncertain. Trimming took off 5 bases at V and 9 bases at J, with 14 bases between the two ends. CDR1 is SNHLY, CDR2 FYNNEI, per germline. The CDR3 is 13 amino acids. The full variable domain, completed using reference TRBV2 and TRBJ1-5, is EPEVTQTPSHQVTQMGQEVILRCVPISNHLYFYWYRQILGQKVEFLVSFYNNEISEKSEIFDDQFSVERPDGSNFTLKIRSTKLEDSAMYFCASSPGIDPPQHFGDGTRLSIL.